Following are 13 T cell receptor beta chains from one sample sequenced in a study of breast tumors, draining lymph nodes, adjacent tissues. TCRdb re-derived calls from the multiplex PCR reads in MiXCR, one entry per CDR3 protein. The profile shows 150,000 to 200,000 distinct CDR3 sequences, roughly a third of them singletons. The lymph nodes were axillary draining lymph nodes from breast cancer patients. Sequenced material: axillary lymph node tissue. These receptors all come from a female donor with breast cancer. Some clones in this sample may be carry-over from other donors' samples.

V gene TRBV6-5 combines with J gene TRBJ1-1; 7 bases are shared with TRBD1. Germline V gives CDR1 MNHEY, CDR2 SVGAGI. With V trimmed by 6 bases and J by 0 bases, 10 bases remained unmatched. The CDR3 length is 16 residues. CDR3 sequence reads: CASSSARGTVNTEAFF. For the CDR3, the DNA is TGTGCCAGCAGCTCCGCCCGAGGGACAGTGAACACTGAAGCTTTCTTT.

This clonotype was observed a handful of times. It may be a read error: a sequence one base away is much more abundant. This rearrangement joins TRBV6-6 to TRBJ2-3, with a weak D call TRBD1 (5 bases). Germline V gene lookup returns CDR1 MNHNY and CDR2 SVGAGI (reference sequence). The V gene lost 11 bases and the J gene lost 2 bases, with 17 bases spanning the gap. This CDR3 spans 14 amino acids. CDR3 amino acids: CASRPKGHTDTQYF. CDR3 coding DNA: TGTGCCTCCCGACCGAAAGGACACACAGATACGCAGTATTTT.

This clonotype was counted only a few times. The CDR3 sequence: CASSQDERLAGSYNEQFF. In DNA form, the CDR3 reads TGTGCCAGCAGCCAAGATGAGCGACTAGCGGGTTCCTACAATGAGCAGTTCTTC. This chain connects TRBV4-2 to TRBJ2-1; 10 bases line up with TRBD2. V dropped 0 bases and J dropped 1; count of bases not matched to a gene: 6. Germline V CDR1 and CDR2: LGHNA, YNFKEQ. This CDR3 spans 18 amino acids.

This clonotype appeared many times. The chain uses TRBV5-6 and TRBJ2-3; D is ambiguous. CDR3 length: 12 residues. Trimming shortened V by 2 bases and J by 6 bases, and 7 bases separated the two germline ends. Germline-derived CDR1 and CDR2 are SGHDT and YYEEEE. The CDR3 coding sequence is TGTGCCAGCAGCTTTTCTGGGGATACGCAGTATTTT. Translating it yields CASSFSGDTQYF. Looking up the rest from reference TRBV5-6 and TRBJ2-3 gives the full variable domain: DAGVTQSPTHLIKTRGQQVTLRCSPKSGHDTVSWYQQALGQGPQFIFQYYEEEERQRGNFPDRFSGHQFPNYSSELNVNALLLGDSALYLCASSFSGDTQYFGPGTRLTVL.

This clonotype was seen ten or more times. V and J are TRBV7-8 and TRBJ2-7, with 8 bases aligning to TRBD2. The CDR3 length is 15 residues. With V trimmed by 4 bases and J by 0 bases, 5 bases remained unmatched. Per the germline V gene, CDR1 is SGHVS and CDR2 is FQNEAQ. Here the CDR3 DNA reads TGTGCCAGCAGCTATATAGCGGGACCCTCCTACGAGCAGTACTTC. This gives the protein CASSYIAGPSYEQYF. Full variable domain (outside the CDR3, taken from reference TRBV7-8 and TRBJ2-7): GAGVSQSPRYKVAKRGQDVALRCDPISGHVSLFWYQQALGQGPEFLTYFQNEAQLDKSGLPSDRFFAERPEGSVSTLKIQRTQQEDSAVYLCASSYIAGPSYEQYFGPGTRLTVT.

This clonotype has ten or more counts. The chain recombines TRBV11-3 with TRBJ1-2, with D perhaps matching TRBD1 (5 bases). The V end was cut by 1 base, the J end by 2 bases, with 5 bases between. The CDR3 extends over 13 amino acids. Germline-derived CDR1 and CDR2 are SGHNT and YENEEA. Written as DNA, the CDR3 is TGTGCCAGCAGCTTAGGGGGGAACTATGGCTACACCTTC. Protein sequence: CASSLGGNYGYTF.

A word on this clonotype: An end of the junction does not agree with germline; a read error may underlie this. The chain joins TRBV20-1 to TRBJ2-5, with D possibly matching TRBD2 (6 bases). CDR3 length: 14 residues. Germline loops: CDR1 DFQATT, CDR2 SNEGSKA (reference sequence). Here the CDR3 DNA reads TGCAGTGCTAGACCCCGGGGGACCAGAGAGAACCAGTACTTC. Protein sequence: CSARPRGTRENQYF.

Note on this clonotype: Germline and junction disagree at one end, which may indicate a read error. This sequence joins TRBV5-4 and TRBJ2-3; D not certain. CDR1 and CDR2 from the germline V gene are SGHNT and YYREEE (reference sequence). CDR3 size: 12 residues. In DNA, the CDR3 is TGTGCCAGCAGCCCTGGCACAGCTACGCAGTATTTT. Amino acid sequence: CASSPGTATQYF.

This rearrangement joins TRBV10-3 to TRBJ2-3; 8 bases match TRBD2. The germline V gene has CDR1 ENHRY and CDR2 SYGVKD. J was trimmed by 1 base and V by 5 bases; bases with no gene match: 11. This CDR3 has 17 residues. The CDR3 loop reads CAISSPGGRGGTDTQYF. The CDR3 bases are TGTGCCATCAGTTCCCCCGGGGGGCGGGGGGGCACAGATACGCAGTATTTT.

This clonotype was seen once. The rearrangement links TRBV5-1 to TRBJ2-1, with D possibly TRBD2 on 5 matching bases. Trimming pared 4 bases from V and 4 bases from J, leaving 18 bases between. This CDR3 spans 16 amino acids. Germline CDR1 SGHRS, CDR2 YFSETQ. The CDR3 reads CASSPDRTGIYNEQFF. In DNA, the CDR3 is TGCGCCAGCAGCCCCGATCGGACGGGGATATACAATGAGCAGTTCTTC. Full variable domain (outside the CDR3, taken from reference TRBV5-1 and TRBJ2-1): KAGVTQTPRYLIKTRGQQVTLSCSPISGHRSVSWYQQTPGQGLQFLFEYFSETQRNKGNFPGRFSGRQFSNSRSEMNVSTLELGDSALYLCASSPDRTGIYNEQFFGPGTRLTVL.

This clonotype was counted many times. CDR3 residues: CASSEQLNLYEQYF. The CDR3 DNA sequence: TGTGCCAGCAGTGAGCAACTAAATCTCTACGAGCAGTACTTC. The rearrangement links TRBV2 to TRBJ2-7, with unresolved D. V was shortened by 3 bases and J by 3 bases, with 12 bases between the two germline ends. The CDR3 sequence is 14 residues long. CDR1 and CDR2 from the germline V gene are SNHLY and FYNNEI.

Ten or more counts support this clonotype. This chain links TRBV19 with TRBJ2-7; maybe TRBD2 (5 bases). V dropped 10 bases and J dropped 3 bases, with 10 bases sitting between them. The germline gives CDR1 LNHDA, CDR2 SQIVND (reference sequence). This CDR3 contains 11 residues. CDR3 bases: TGTGCCACCCGCGCGGGCTACGAGCAGTACTTC. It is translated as CATRAGYEQYF. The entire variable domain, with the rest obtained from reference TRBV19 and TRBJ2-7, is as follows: DGGITQSPKYLFRKEGQNVTLSCEQNLNHDAMYWYRQDPGQGLRLIYYSQIVNDFQKGDIAEGYSVSREKKESFPLTVTSAQKNPTAFYLCATRAGYEQYFGPGTRLTVT.

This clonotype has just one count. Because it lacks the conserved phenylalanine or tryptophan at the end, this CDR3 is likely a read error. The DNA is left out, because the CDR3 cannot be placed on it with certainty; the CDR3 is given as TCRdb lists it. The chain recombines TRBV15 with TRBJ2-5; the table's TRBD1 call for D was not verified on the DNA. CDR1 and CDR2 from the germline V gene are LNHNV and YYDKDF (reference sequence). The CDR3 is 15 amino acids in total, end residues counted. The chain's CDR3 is CATSIRQGEGYTFGS.